The source of this TCR beta chain is a study of regulatory T cells in long-lasting Graves disease. Between the trimmed V and J ends, which lost 8 bases and 4 bases, there was a span of 17 bases. The germline V gene encodes CDR1 MNHEY and CDR2 SVGEGT. This CDR3 is 14 amino acids long. This clonotype has a handful of counts. Antigen specificity is unknown. Arm-PCR of CDR3 regions with iRepertoire HTBI primers generated TCR beta libraries. TCRdb re-analysed the multiplex PCR reads in MiXCR, keeping a single row per CDR3 protein. Of roughly 500,000 distinct CDR3 sequences in the sample, 20% to 25% are singletons; the top ten hold about 6.6%. Findings of the study overall: TRBV28, TRBJ1-2 and TRBJ2-5 were favored in persistent disease. Relative to newly diagnosed Graves' patients, persistent ones had lower TCR diversity. The study found persistent patients shared more public clonotypes (roughly 3,000) than new patients (nearly 1,000).

Time point: persistent/refractory GD, antithyroid drugs over 5 years with positive TRAb. RNA extracted from PBMCs served as the sequencing template. Each of the patients was recruited from an endocrinology department situated in Xi'an, China. Sequenced here: peripheral blood mononuclear cells (PBMCs), sampled when the disease was refractory, from a patient treated with antithyroid drugs. The clonotype was recovered from a female donor with Graves disease. This sequence joins TRBV6-2 or TRBV6-3 and TRBJ1-1; D remains ambiguous. The CDR3 spells CASSSGVRSTEAFF. DNA for the CDR3: TGTGCCAGCTCCTCTGGAGTCAGGTCCACTGAAGCTTTCTTT.